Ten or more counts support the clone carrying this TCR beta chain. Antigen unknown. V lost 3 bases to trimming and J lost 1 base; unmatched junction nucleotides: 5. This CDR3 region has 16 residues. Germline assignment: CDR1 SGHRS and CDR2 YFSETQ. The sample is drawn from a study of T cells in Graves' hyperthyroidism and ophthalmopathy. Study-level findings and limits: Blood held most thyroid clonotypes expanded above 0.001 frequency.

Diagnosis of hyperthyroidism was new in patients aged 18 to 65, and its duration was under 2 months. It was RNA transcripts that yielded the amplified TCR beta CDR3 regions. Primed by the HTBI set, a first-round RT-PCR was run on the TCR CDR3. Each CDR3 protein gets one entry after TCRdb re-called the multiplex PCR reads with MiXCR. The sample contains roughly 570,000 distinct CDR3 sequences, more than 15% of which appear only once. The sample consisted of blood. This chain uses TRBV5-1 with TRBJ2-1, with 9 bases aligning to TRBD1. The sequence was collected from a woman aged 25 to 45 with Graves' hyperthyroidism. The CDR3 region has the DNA TGCGCCAGCAGCTACGGACAGGGGAGATCCTACAATGAGCAGTTCTTC. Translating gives CASSYGQGRSYNEQFF.